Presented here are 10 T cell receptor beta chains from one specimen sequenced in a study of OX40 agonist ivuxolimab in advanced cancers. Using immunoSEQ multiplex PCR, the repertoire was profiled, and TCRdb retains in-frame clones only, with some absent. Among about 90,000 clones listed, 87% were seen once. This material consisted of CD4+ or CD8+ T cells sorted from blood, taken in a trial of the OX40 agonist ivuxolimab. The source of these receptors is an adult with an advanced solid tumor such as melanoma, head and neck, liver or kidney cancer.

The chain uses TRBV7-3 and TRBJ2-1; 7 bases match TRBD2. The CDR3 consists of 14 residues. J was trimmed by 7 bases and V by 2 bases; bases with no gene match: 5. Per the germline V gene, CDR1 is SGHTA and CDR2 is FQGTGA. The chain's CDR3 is CASSLERDHNEQFF. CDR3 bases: TGTGCCAGCAGCTTAGAGCGGGATCATAATGAGCAGTTCTTC.

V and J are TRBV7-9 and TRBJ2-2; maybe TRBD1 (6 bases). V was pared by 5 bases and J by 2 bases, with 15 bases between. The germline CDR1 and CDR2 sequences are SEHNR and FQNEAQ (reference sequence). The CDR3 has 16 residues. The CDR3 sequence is CASSPRGNRNTGELFF. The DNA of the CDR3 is TGTGCCAGCAGCCCGAGGGGGAATAGAAACACCGGGGAGCTGTTTTTT.

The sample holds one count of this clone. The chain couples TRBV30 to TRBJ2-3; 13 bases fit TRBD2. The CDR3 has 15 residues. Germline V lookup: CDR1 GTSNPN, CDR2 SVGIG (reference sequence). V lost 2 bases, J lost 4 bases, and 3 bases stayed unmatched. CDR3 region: CAWSPTSGRADTQYF. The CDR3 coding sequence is TGTGCCTGGAGTCCTACTAGCGGGAGGGCAGATACGCAGTATTTT.

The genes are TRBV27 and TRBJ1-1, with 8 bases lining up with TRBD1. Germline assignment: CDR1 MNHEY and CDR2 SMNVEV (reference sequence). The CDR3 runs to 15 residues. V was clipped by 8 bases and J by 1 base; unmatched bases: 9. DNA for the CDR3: TGTGCCAGCGGCTCCCCCGGGACAGGGAACACTGAAGCTTTCTTT. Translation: CASGSPGTGNTEAFF.

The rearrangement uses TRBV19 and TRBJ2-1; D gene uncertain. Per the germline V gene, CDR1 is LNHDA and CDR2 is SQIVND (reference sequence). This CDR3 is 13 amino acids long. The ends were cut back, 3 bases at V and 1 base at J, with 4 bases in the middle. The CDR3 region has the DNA TGTGCCAGTAGTATTAGGTCCTACAATGAGCAGTTCTTC. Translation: CASSIRSYNEQFF.

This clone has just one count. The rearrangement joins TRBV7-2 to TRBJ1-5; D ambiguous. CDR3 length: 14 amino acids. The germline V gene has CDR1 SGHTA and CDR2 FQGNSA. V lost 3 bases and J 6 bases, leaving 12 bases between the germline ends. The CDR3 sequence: CASSLGSSGQPQHF. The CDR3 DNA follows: TGTGCCAGCAGCTTGGGCAGTTCGGGTCAGCCCCAGCATTTT.

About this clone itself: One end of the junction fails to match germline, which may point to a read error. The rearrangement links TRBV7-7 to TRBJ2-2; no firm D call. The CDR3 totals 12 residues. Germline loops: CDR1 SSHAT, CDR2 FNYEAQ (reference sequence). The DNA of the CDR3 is TGTGCTAGCAGCCCGATATCCGGGGAGCTGTTTTTT. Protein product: CASSPISGELFF.

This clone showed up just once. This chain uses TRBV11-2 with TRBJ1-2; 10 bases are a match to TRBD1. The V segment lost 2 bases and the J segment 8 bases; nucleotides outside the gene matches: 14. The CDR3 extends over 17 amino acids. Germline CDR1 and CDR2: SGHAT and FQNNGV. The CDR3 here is CASSLIYPGTGVGGYTF. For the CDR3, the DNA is TGTGCCAGCAGCTTAATCTACCCCGGGACAGGGGTAGGCGGCTACACCTTC.

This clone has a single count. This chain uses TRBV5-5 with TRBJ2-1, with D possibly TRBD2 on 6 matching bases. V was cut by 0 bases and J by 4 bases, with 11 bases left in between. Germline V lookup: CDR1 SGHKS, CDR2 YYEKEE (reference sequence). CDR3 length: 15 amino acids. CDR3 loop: CASSLEVAVYNEQFF. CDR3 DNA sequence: TGTGCCAGCAGCTTGGAGGTAGCGGTTTACAATGAGCAGTTCTTC.

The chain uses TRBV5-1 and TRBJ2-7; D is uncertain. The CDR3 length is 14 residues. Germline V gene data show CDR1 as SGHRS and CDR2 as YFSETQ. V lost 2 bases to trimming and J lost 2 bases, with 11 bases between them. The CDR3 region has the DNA TGCGCCAGCAGCTTTTCGACGGTGACCTACGAGCAGTACTTC. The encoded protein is CASSFSTVTYEQYF. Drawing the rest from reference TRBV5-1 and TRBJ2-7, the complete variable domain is KAGVTQTPRYLIKTRGQQVTLSCSPISGHRSVSWYQQTPGQGLQFLFEYFSETQRNKGNFPGRFSGRQFSNSRSEMNVSTLELGDSALYLCASSFSTVTYEQYFGPGTRLTVT.